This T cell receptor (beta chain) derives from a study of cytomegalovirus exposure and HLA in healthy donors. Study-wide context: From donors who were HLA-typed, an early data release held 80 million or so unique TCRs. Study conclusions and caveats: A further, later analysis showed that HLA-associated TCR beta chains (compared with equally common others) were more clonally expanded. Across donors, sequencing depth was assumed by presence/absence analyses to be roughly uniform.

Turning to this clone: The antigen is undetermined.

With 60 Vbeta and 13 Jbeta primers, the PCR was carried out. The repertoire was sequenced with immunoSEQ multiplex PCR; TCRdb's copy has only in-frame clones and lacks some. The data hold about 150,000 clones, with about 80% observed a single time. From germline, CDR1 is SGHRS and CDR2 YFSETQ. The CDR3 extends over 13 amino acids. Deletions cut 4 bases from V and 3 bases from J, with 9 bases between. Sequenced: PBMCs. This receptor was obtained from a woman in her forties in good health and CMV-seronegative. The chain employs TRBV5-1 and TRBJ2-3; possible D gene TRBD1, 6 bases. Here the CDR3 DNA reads TGCGCCAGCAGCCTAACAGGGACAGATACGCAGTATTTT. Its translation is CASSLTGTDTQYF.